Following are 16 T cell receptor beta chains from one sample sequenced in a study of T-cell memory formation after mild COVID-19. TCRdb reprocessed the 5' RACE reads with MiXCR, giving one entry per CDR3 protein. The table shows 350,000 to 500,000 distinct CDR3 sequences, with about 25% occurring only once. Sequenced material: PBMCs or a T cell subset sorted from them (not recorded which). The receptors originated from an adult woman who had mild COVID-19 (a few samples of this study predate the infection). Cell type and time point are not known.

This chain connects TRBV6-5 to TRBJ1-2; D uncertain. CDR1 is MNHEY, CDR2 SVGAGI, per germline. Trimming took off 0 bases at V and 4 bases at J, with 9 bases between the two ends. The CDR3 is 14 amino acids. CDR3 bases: TGTGCCAGCAGTTACTCGTCCCCTTTCTATGGCTACACCTTC. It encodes CASSYSSPFYGYTF.

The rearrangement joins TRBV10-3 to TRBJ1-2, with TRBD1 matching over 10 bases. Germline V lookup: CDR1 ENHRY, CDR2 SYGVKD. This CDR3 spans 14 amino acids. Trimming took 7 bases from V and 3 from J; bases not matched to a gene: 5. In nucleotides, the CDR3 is TGTGCCATCAAAGCGACAGGGGGCGACTATGGCTACACCTTC. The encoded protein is CAIKATGGDYGYTF.

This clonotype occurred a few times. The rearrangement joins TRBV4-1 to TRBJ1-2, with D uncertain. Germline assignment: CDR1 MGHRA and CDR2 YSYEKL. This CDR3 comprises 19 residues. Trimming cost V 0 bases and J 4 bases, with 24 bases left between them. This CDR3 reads CASSQDRSGAIAGSYGYTF. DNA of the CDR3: TGCGCCAGCAGCCAAGATCGGTCTGGAGCTATCGCCGGGAGCTATGGCTACACCTTC.

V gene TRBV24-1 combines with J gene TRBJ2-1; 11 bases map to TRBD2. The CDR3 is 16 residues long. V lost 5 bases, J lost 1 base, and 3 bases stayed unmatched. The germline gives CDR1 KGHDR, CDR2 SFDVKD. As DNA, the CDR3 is TGTGCCACCAGTGCCTCTAGCGGGAGGTCCTACAATGAGCAGTTCTTC. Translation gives CATSASSGRSYNEQFF.

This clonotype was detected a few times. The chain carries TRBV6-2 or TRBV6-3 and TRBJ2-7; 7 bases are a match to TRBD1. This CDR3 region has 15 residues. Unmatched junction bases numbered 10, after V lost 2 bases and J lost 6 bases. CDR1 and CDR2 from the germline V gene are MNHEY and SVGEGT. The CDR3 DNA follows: TGTGCCAGCAGTTACGAGGACAGGCTTCTGGTCGAGCAGTACTTC. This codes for CASSYEDRLLVEQYF.

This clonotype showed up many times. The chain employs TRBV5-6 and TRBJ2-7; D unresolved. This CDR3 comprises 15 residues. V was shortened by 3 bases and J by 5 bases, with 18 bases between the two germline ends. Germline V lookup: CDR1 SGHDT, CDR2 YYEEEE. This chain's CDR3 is CASSSGRLLTNEQYF. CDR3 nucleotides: TGTGCCAGCAGCTCGGGCCGGTTACTAACCAACGAGCAGTACTTC.

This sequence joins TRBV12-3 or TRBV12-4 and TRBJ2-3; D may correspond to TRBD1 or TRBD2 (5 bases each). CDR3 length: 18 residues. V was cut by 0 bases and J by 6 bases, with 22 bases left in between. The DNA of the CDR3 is TGTGCCAGCAGTTTAGCGCGAGGGCCGAAGACCCACAGGGATACGCAGTATTTT. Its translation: CASSLARGPKTHRDTQYF.

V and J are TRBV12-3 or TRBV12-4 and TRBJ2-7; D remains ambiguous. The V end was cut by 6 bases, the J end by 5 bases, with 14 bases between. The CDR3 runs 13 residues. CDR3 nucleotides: TGTGCCAGCAGCTTTTCCCCTGTCCACGAGCAGTACTTC. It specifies CASSFSPVHEQYF.

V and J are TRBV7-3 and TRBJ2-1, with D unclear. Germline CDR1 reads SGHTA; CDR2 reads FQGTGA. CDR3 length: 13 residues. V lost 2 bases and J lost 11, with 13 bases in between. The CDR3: CASSLGSTSQQFF. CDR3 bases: TGTGCCAGCAGCTTAGGCTCGACTTCCCAGCAGTTCTTC.

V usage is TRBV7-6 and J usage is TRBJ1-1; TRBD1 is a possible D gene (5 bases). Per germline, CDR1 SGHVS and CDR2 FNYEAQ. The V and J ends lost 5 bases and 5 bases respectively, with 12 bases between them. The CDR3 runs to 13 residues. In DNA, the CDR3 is TGTGCCAGCAGCCCAGGGATGGGGACTGAAGCTTTCTTT. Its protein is CASSPGMGTEAFF.

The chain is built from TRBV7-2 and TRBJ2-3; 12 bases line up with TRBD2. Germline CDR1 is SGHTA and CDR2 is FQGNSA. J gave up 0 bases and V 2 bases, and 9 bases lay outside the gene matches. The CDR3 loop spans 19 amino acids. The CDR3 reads CASSLRLAGGPGSTDTQYF. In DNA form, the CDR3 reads TGTGCCAGCAGCTTACGGCTAGCGGGAGGGCCGGGGAGCACAGATACGCAGTATTTT. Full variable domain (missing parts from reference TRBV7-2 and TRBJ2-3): GAGVSQSPSNKVTEKGKDVELRCDPISGHTALYWYRQSLGQGLEFLIYFQGNSAPDKSGLPSDRFSAERTGGSVSTLTIQRTQQEDSAVYLCASSLRLAGGPGSTDTQYFGPGTRLTVL.

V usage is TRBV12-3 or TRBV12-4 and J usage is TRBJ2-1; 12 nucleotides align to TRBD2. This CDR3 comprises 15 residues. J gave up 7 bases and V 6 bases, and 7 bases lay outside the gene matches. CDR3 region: CASRVTSGGLNEQFF. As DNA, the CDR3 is TGTGCCAGCAGGGTAACTAGCGGGGGGCTTAATGAGCAGTTCTTC.

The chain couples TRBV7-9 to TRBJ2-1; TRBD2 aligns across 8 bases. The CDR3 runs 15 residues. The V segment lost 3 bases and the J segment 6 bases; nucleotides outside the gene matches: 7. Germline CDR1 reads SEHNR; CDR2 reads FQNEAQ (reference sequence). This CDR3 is CASSLVGRGSNEQFF. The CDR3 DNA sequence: TGTGCCAGCAGCTTGGTCGGGAGGGGTTCCAATGAGCAGTTCTTC.

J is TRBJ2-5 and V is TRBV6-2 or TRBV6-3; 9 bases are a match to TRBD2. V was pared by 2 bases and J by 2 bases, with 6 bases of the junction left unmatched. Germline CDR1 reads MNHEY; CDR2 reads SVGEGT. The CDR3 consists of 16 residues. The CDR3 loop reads CASSYGLAGSQETQYF. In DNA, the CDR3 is TGTGCCAGCAGTTACGGCCTAGCGGGGAGTCAAGAGACCCAGTACTTC.

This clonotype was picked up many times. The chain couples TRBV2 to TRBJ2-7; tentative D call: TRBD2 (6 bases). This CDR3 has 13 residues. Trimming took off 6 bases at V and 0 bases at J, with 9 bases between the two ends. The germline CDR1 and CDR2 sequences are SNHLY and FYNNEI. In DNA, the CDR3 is TGTGCCAGCAGGGGGGGTCCCTCCTACGAGCAGTACTTC. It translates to CASRGGPSYEQYF.

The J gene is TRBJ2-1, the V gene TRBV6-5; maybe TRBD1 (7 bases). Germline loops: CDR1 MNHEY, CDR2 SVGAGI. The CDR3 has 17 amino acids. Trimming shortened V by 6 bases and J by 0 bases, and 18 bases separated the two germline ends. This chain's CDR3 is CASRAGGTRSSYNEQFF. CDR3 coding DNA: TGTGCCAGCAGGGCAGGGGGGACTCGGAGCTCCTACAATGAGCAGTTCTTC.